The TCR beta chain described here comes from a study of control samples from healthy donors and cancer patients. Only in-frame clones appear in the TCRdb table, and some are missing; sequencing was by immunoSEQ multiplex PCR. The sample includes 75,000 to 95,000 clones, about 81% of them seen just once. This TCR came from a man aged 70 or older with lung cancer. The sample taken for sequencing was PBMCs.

The CDR3 protein is CASSLPRAFDYGYTF. CDR3 DNA sequence: TGCGCCAGCAGCTTGCCCCGGGCGTTTGACTATGGCTACACCTTC. The chain links TRBV5-1 to TRBJ1-2; no clear D. Germline loops: CDR1 SGHRS, CDR2 YFSETQ. This CDR3 is 15 amino acids long. V lost 1 base and J 3 bases, leaving 13 bases between the germline ends. The full variable domain, rest sourced from reference TRBV5-1 and TRBJ1-2, is KAGVTQTPRYLIKTRGQQVTLSCSPISGHRSVSWYQQTPGQGLQFLFEYFSETQRNKGNFPGRFSGRQFSNSRSEMNVSTLELGDSALYLCASSLPRAFDYGYTFGSGTRLTVV.